The sequence of this T cell receptor beta chain was determined in a study of spatial heterogeneity in lung cancer. Study outcomes and limitations: Tumor mutation count correlated with how many alpha and beta TCRs expanded intratumorally.

This sample's time point: sample taken at primary tumor resection. Material for sequencing was whole RNA from tumor, nontumor lung or frozen PBMC, left unsorted. TCRdb fed the 5' RACE reads into MiXCR, producing one record per CDR3 protein. Of 25,000 to 30,000 distinct CDR3 sequences listed, 7.1% are singletons. This CDR3 region has 15 residues. Germline trimming cut 0 bases from V and 12 bases from J; bases unmatched to any gene: 11. Germline V gives CDR1 KGHSH, CDR2 LQKENI. This clonotype was counted between two and nine times. No antigen is known for it. This specimen consisted of lung tumor tissue, obtained at surgery. The clonotype originates from a male donor with early-stage non-small cell lung cancer. V gene TRBV18 combines with J gene TRBJ2-7; 10 positions agree with TRBD1. The CDR3, as DNA: TGTGCCAGCTCACCACCGGCGGGACAGGGGTTTGCGGGGTACTTC. Residues: CASSPPAGQGFAGYF.